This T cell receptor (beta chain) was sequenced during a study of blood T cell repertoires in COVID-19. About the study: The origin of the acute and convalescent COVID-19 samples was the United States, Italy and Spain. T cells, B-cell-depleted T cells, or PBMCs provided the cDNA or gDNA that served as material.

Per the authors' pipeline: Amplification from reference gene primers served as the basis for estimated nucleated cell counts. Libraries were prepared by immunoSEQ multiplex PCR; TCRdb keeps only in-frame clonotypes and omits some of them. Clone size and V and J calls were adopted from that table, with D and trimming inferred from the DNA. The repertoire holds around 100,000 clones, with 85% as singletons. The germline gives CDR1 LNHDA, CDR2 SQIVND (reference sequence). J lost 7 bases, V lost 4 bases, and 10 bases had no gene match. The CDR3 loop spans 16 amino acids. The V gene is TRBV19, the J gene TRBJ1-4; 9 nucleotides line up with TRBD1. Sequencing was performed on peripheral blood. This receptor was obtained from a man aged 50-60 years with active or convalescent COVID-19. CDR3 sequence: CASSRTGDAGGEKLFF. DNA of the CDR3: TGTGCCAGTAGTAGGACAGGGGATGCGGGCGGTGAAAAACTGTTTTTT. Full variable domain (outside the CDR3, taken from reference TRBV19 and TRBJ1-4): DGGITQSPKYLFRKEGQNVTLSCEQNLNHDAMYWYRQDPGQGLRLIYYSQIVNDFQKGDIAEGYSVSREKKESFPLTVTSAQKNPTAFYLCASSRTGDAGGEKLFFGSGTQLSVL.